The clone carrying this TCR beta chain was recorded many times. The data derive from a study of T-cell reconstitution after alpha-beta-depleted transplantation in children. The CDR3 consists of 15 residues. Germline CDR1 is LGHNA and CDR2 is YNFKEQ. Trimming pared 0 bases from V and 1 base from J, leaving 9 bases between. Unique molecular identifiers were used to barcode this TCRbeta library. Each CDR3 protein is one row after TCRdb ran MiXCR on the PCR reads. The sample carries some 530,000 distinct CDR3 sequences, 9.5% to 15% recorded once. The source was PBMCs from the stem cell graft donor, collected from the stem cell graft. The chain recombines TRBV4-2 with TRBJ1-1, with D unclear. The clonotype comes from a human donor who donated a stem cell graft to a child with combined immunodeficiency. DNA for the CDR3: TGTGCCAGCAGCCAAGAAGCTGGGCGGAACACTGAAGCTTTCTTT. Its protein product is CASSQEAGRNTEAFF.